Below are 32 T cell receptor beta chains sequenced from a single sample in a study of T cells in Graves' hyperthyroidism and ophthalmopathy. The investigators amplified TCR beta CDR3 regions from RNA transcripts. HTBI primers were used for first-round RT-PCR of the TCR CDR3. TCRdb ran MiXCR on the multiplex PCR reads and lists one entry per CDR3 protein. This table has hundreds of thousands of distinct CDR3 sequences, about 15% appearing once. Sequencing was carried out using blood. These receptors were collected from a woman in her 40s with Graves' ophthalmopathy.

This clonotype has a count of ten or more. J is TRBJ1-1 and V is TRBV30; 11 nucleotides line up with TRBD1. CDR3 length: 16 residues. Germline trimming cut 0 bases from V and 8 bases from J; bases unmatched to any gene: 11. Germline lookup yields CDR1 GTSNPN and CDR2 SVGIG (reference sequence). CDR3 coding DNA: TGTGCCTGGAGTGTACAATTTAAGGGGACAGGGGGAGAAGCTTTCTTT. Its translation is CAWSVQFKGTGGEAFF.

The table lists this clonotype with many counts. The chain has TRBV28 and TRBJ1-1, with unresolved D. Trimming left V 5 bases short and J 7 bases short, with 11 bases between. There are 12 residues in the CDR3. CDR1 MDHEN and CDR2 SYDVKM come from the germline V gene. For the CDR3, the DNA is TGTGCCAGCAGTGTTGTGAACCTTGAAGCTTTCTTT. Encoded protein: CASSVVNLEAFF.

The sample holds many counts of this clonotype. The gene calls are TRBV9 and TRBJ2-3; 7 nucleotides align to TRBD2. V was clipped by 1 base and J by 1 base; unmatched bases: 3. CDR1 and CDR2 (germline): SGDLS, YYNGEE. This CDR3 comprises 15 residues. CDR3 sequence: CASSVRLAGTDTQYF. CDR3 DNA sequence: TGTGCCAGCAGCGTAAGGCTAGCGGGCACAGATACGCAGTATTTT.

This rearrangement joins TRBV6-1 to TRBJ2-3; D remains ambiguous. The CDR3 contains 13 residues. In germline, CDR1 is MNHNS, CDR2 SASEGT. V lost 7 bases to trimming and J lost 6 bases, with 14 bases between them. The CDR3 loop is CASTTPHADTQYF. In DNA, the CDR3 is TGTGCCAGCACCACCCCCCATGCTGATACGCAGTATTTT.

The V call is TRBV4-1, the J call TRBJ2-7; D call uncertain. In germline, CDR1 is MGHRA, CDR2 YSYEKL. V lost 2 bases and J lost 0, with 14 bases in between. The CDR3 is made up of 16 amino acids. The CDR3 here is CASSQWPPEDSYEQYF. The CDR3 nucleotides read TGCGCCAGCAGCCAATGGCCCCCAGAGGACTCCTACGAGCAGTACTTC.

This clonotype was recorded many times. The V call is TRBV6-2 or TRBV6-3, the J call TRBJ1-5, with 10 positions matching TRBD1. The CDR3 has 16 amino acids. V dropped 8 bases and J dropped 2; count of bases not matched to a gene: 9. The germline V gene has CDR1 MNHEY and CDR2 SVGEGT. CDR3 sequence reads: CASERDRGSGNQPQHF. The CDR3, as DNA: TGTGCCAGCGAAAGGGACAGGGGATCCGGCAATCAGCCCCAGCATTTT.

This clonotype has only a few counts. This chain's CDR3 is CASRKGQGVNQPQHF. Written as DNA, the CDR3 is TGTGCCAGCAGGAAGGGACAGGGGGTCAATCAGCCCCAGCATTTT. This chain links TRBV2 with TRBJ1-5; 11 nucleotides align to TRBD1. V lost 6 bases to trimming and J lost 3 bases; unmatched junction nucleotides: 4. CDR3 length: 15 residues. Germline CDR1 and CDR2: SNHLY and FYNNEI.

The rearrangement joins TRBV14 to TRBJ2-2; D remains ambiguous. Trimming removed 0 bases from V and 0 bases from J, with 2 bases in between. Germline CDR1 is SGHDN and CDR2 is FVKESK. The CDR3 is 14 residues long. CDR3 amino acids: CASSQDSNTGELFF. The CDR3 nucleotides are TGTGCCAGCAGCCAAGATTCGAACACCGGGGAGCTGTTTTTT.

This clonotype was counted many times. The chain uses TRBV7-2 and TRBJ2-1; D is perhaps TRBD2 (5 bases). This CDR3 spans 11 amino acids. Looked up from germline, CDR1 is SGHTA and CDR2 is FQGNSA. Trimming took off 5 bases at V and 12 bases at J, with 11 bases between the two ends. The CDR3 loop reads CASSPGVGQFF. The DNA for the CDR3 is TGTGCCAGCAGCCCCGGGGTTGGGCAGTTCTTC. The variable domain in full, completed from reference TRBV7-2 and TRBJ2-1, reads GAGVSQSPSNKVTEKGKDVELRCDPISGHTALYWYRQSLGQGLEFLIYFQGNSAPDKSGLPSDRFSAERTGGSVSTLTIQRTQQEDSAVYLCASSPGVGQFFGPGTRLTVL.

This clonotype was counted a few times. This chain joins TRBV5-1 and TRBJ2-6; TRBD2 is a possible D gene (6 bases). Germline V gene sequence: CDR1 SGHRS, CDR2 YFSETQ. V shed 3 bases and J shed 4 bases, with 14 bases lying between them. This CDR3 has 16 residues. For the CDR3, the DNA is TGCGCCAGCAGCTCATCCTCGGGGGTCGGGGCCAACGTCCTGACTTTC. Translating gives CASSSSSGVGANVLTF.

The rearrangement uses TRBV7-2 and TRBJ2-2; tentative D call: TRBD1 (6 bases). The CDR3 is made up of 14 amino acids. The ends were cut back, 4 bases at V and 11 bases at J, with 17 bases in the middle. The V gene's germline CDR1 is SGHTA and CDR2 FQGNSA. The chain's CDR3 is CASSSLRGGVELFF. CDR3 nucleotides: TGTGCCAGCAGCTCCCTTAGAGGGGGAGTTGAGCTGTTTTTT.

This clonotype was counted many times. The chain is built from TRBV10-3 and TRBJ1-5, with a tentative D call TRBD1 (6 bases). Trimming left V 5 bases short and J 5 bases short, with 10 bases between. CDR1 is ENHRY and CDR2 is SYGVKD in the germline V gene. The CDR3 consists of 13 residues. The CDR3 loop reads CAISQGSDQPQHF. The CDR3 bases are TGTGCCATCAGTCAGGGGTCGGATCAGCCCCAGCATTTT.

A single count supports this clonotype. The chain uses TRBV12-3 or TRBV12-4 and TRBJ1-2; 8 bases are shared with TRBD1. V shed 5 bases, J shed 4 bases, and the junction held 6 bases outside the gene matches. This CDR3 is built from 14 residues. CDR3 protein: CASSPGGASYGYTF. Written as DNA, the CDR3 is TGTGCCAGCAGTCCAGGGGGCGCGAGCTATGGCTACACCTTC.

J is TRBJ2-2 and V is TRBV7-3; 9 nucleotides align to TRBD2. The CDR3 covers 16 residues. The V segment lost 5 bases and the J segment 1 base; nucleotides outside the gene matches: 5. Germline-derived CDR1 and CDR2 are SGHTA and FQGTGA. For the CDR3, the DNA is TGTGCCAGCAGCCCCTGGACTAGCGTGAACACCGGGGAGCTGTTTTTT. It specifies CASSPWTSVNTGELFF.

In this sample, this clonotype turned up many times. The chain links TRBV12-3 or TRBV12-4 to TRBJ2-7, with 11 nucleotides matching TRBD1. The junction had 7 bases not matched to a gene; V was cut back by 7 bases and J by 2 bases. This CDR3 contains 15 residues. The CDR3 DNA follows: TGTGCCAGCACCCCACCGGGACAGGGGGCCTACGAGCAGTACTTC. It is translated as CASTPPGQGAYEQYF.

This clonotype has a count of ten or more. The chain uses TRBV28 and TRBJ2-7; 11 bases are a match to TRBD2. The CDR3 loop spans 14 amino acids. The germline CDR1 and CDR2 sequences are MDHEN and SYDVKM. V lost 3 bases, J lost 6 bases, and 4 bases stayed unmatched. CDR3 DNA: TGTGCCAGCAGTTTCGGACTAGCGGGTAGCGAGCAGTACTTC. This gives the protein CASSFGLAGSEQYF.

This clonotype has a handful of counts. V gene TRBV9 combines with J gene TRBJ2-2; no clear D. Trimming shortened V by 5 bases and J by 2 bases, and 10 bases separated the two germline ends. Germline CDR1 is SGDLS and CDR2 is YYNGEE. The CDR3 loop spans 14 amino acids. The CDR3 here is CASRATDNTGELFF. The CDR3 nucleotides are TGTGCCAGCAGGGCAACTGATAACACCGGGGAGCTGTTTTTT.

This clonotype was seen ten or more times. The genes are TRBV4-2 and TRBJ2-2; D might be TRBD2 (6 bases). V lost 0 bases and J 2 bases, leaving 10 bases between the germline ends. Germline V gives CDR1 LGHNA, CDR2 YNFKEQ. There are 16 residues in the CDR3. CDR3 sequence: CASSQDPAGNTGELFF. CDR3 DNA: TGTGCCAGCAGCCAAGATCCAGCGGGTAACACCGGGGAGCTGTTTTTT.

This clonotype occurred many times. In nucleotides, the CDR3 is TGTGCCAGCACCCGGGGCTATGGCTACACCTTC. Protein product: CASTRGYGYTF. The V call is TRBV6-1, the J call TRBJ1-2; D gene unclear. The length of the CDR3 is 11 residues. Between the trimmed V and J ends, which lost 7 bases and 4 bases, there was a span of 7 bases. Germline CDR1 and CDR2: MNHNS and SASEGT.

The table lists this clonotype with many counts. V and J are TRBV12-3 or TRBV12-4 and TRBJ2-2; D unclear. The CDR3 is 14 residues long. V dropped 5 bases and J dropped 6 bases, with 13 bases sitting between them. CDR3 sequence reads: CASSPIVGPGELFF. As DNA, the CDR3 is TGTGCCAGCAGTCCCATAGTGGGCCCCGGGGAGCTGTTTTTT.

This clonotype was counted many times. This chain joins TRBV7-8 and TRBJ1-2; 12 nucleotides match TRBD1. The germline gives CDR1 SGHVS, CDR2 FQNEAQ. V shed 4 bases and J 8 bases; nucleotides not matched to a gene: 11. CDR3 size: 16 residues. The CDR3 region is CASSSSGTGGGWGYTF. The CDR3 DNA reads TGTGCCAGCAGCTCTTCCGGGACAGGGGGCGGATGGGGCTACACCTTC.

Ten or more counts support this clonotype. The rearrangement links TRBV28 to TRBJ2-4, with D tentatively TRBD2 (5 bases). Deletions cut 11 bases from V and 7 bases from J, with 12 bases between. Germline assignment: CDR1 MDHEN and CDR2 SYDVKM. The CDR3 contains 11 residues. CDR3 region: CAYGSANIQYF. The CDR3 DNA is TGTGCCTACGGTAGCGCGAACATTCAGTACTTC.

The genes are TRBV18 and TRBJ2-1, with D possibly called TRBD1 or TRBD2 (5 bases each). The germline gives CDR1 KGHSH, CDR2 LQKENI. The ends were cut back, 3 bases at V and 9 bases at J, with 9 bases in the middle. The CDR3 extends over 12 amino acids. CDR3 bases: TGTGCCAGCTCACCCGCGAGGGGTGAGCAGTTCTTC. Amino acids: CASSPARGEQFF.

V is TRBV4-3 and J is TRBJ1-2; D gene ambiguous. Germline V gives CDR1 LGHNA, CDR2 YSLEER. The V end was cut by 1 base, the J end by 3 bases, with 6 bases between. The CDR3 spans 13 residues. The CDR3 coding sequence is TGCGCCAGCAGCCAAGGGGTGTACTATGGCTACACCTTC. Translated, it gives CASSQGVYYGYTF.

The chain couples TRBV6-2 or TRBV6-3 to TRBJ2-2; 10 nucleotides align to TRBD1. This CDR3 comprises 16 residues. The germline gives CDR1 MNHEY, CDR2 SVGEGT. The trim removed 1 base at V and 7 bases at J, leaving 6 bases unmatched. The CDR3 loop reads CASSYWTGGYHGELFF. CDR3 bases: TGTGCCAGCAGTTACTGGACAGGGGGTTACCACGGGGAGCTGTTTTTT.

J is TRBJ2-5 and V is TRBV29-1, with TRBD1 matching 8 bases. Germline CDR1 and CDR2: SQVTM and ANQGSEA. The CDR3 has 12 amino acids. Trimming removed 1 base from V and 5 bases from J; junction bases left unmatched: 0. The DNA for the CDR3 is TGCAGCGTTGAAGGACAGGGGGAGACCCAGTACTTC. This codes for CSVEGQGETQYF.

This clonotype has a count of ten or more. The rearrangement links TRBV29-1 to TRBJ1-1, with D perhaps TRBD1 (6 bases). Trimming left V 2 bases short and J 8 bases short, with 12 bases between. CDR3 length equals 12 residues. Germline V gene lookup returns CDR1 SQVTM and CDR2 ANQGSEA. CDR3 nucleotide sequence: TGCAGCGTTGAAAGGCAGGGGCTAGAAGCTTTCTTT. Translated: CSVERQGLEAFF. The full variable domain, its missing parts supplied by reference TRBV29-1 and TRBJ1-1, is SAVISQKPSRDICQRGTSLTIQCQVDSQVTMMFWYRQQPGQSLTLIATANQGSEATYESGFVIDKFPISRPNLTFSTLTVSNMSPEDSSIYLCSVERQGLEAFFGQGTRLTVV.

This clonotype was detected a few times. This chain connects TRBV5-1 to TRBJ2-6; D is unclear. The CDR3 has 14 amino acids. Trimming cost V 8 bases and J 2 bases, with 11 bases left between them. Germline loops: CDR1 SGHRS, CDR2 YFSETQ. CDR3 sequence (DNA): TGCGCCAGTAATATCCAGACTGGGGCCAACGTCCTGACTTTC. Its protein is CASNIQTGANVLTF. Filled out from reference TRBV5-1 and TRBJ2-6, the complete variable domain reads KAGVTQTPRYLIKTRGQQVTLSCSPISGHRSVSWYQQTPGQGLQFLFEYFSETQRNKGNFPGRFSGRQFSNSRSEMNVSTLELGDSALYLCASNIQTGANVLTFGAGSRLTVL.

This clonotype has a count of ten or more. DNA for the CDR3: TGCAGTGCTGTCCCGGGACACTATGAAGCTTTCTTT. This sequence encodes CSAVPGHYEAFF. The V gene is TRBV20-1, the J gene TRBJ1-1, with D tentatively TRBD1 (6 bases). Trimming removed 5 bases from V and 7 bases from J, with 14 bases in between. The CDR3 consists of 12 residues. CDR1 and CDR2 from the germline V gene are DFQATT and SNEGSKA (reference sequence).

This clonotype was seen only a few times. A much bigger clone sits one base away, suggesting this may be a read error. This sequence joins TRBV12-3 or TRBV12-4 and TRBJ2-5; D not resolved. CDR3 length: 14 residues. This chain's CDR3 is CASSLGQAQEAQYF. In DNA form, the CDR3 reads TGTGCCAGCAGTTTGGGCCAGGCCCAAGAGGCCCAGTACTTC.

There are a few counts of this clonotype. This chain joins TRBV6-2 or TRBV6-3 and TRBJ2-7; tentatively, D is TRBD1 (6 bases). This CDR3 spans 12 amino acids. CDR1 is MNHEY and CDR2 is SVGEGT in the germline V gene. Trimming shortened V by 8 bases and J by 5 bases, and 13 bases separated the two germline ends. CDR3 nucleotides: TGTGCCAGCCTCGGGACACCCAACGAGCAGTACTTC. Protein sequence: CASLGTPNEQYF.

This clonotype has at least ten counts. V is TRBV20-1 and J is TRBJ2-7, with 8 nucleotides matching TRBD2. The germline CDR1 and CDR2 sequences are DFQATT and SNEGSKA (reference sequence). The V segment lost 7 bases and the J segment 4 bases; nucleotides outside the gene matches: 6. CDR3 length equals 12 residues. This CDR3 is CSVIAGRYEQYF. The CDR3 DNA sequence: TGCAGTGTTATAGCGGGAAGGTACGAGCAGTACTTC.